The rows below give T cell receptor beta chains drawn from one sample of a study of control samples from healthy donors and cancer patients. Assay: immunoSEQ multiplex PCR; the TCRdb copy retains only in-frame clones and omits some. The sample has 100,000 to 150,000 clones; about 89% are singletons. Material for sequencing was blood. The receptors were sampled from a woman between 18 and 30 years old in good health. Each CDR3 is given with its conserved first and last residue. Each record gives: CDR3 length, V gene, clone size, D gene, J gene, CDR3 DNA, CDR3 protein. A D gene is named only where the DNA matches it firmly. Only part of the rows carry a size: once, few, many, or a class if the clone is expanded.

>12|TRBV28|-|-|TRBJ2-3
TGTGCCAGCAGAAGGGAGCCAGATACGCAGTATTTT
CASRREPDTQYF
>14|TRBV24-1|-|-|TRBJ2-2
TGTGCCACCAGTGATTTTGGGGCGCCCGGGGAGCTGTTTTTT
CATSDFGAPGELFF
>10|TRBV7-9|-|-|TRBJ2-5
TGTGCCAGCAGCCAAGAGACCCAGTACTTC
CASSQETQYF
>19|TRBV27|-|TRBD2|TRBJ2-1
TGTGCCAGCAGTTTGCCGGGACTAGCGGGTGCAAGCTCCTACAATGAGCAGTTCTTC
CASSLPGLAGASSYNEQFF
>18|TRBV2|-|-|TRBJ2-7
TGTGCCAGCAATCTCGGAGATAGCAGGGGGGACCTCTCCTACGAGCAGTACTTC
CASNLGDSRGDLSYEQYF
>13|TRBV7-2|-|-|TRBJ2-7
TGTGCCAGCAGCTTAGCACAGGGACGCGAGCAGTACTTC
CASSLAQGREQYF
>12|TRBV5-1|-|-|TRBJ2-7
TGCGCCAGCCGGGACACGGGTTACGAGCAGTACTTC
CASRDTGYEQYF
>16|TRBV7-9|-|-|TRBJ2-1
TGTGCCAGCAGCTACCTAGGGGTGGGTGCGTACAATGAGCAGTTCTTC
CASSYLGVGAYNEQFF
>17|TRBV30|medium-sized|-|TRBJ1-3
TGTGCCTGGAGTGTTCATTTTACAGGTTATTCTGGAAACACCATATATTTT
CAWSVHFTGYSGNTIYF
>14|TRBV23-1|-|-|TRBJ1-2
TGCGCCAGCAACCCAACAGGGTTTTTCTATGGCTACACCTTC
CASNPTGFFYGYTF
>15|TRBV7-2|-|TRBD2|TRBJ2-3
TGTGCCAGCAGCATAGCGGGGGGCTACACAGATACGCAGTATTTT
CASSIAGGYTDTQYF
>17|TRBV7-8|-|TRBD2|TRBJ2-7
TGTGCCAGCAGCTCCGGACTAGCGGGATCAGAGCGCTACGAGCAGTACTTC
CASSSGLAGSERYEQYF
>14|TRBV21-1|-|-|TRBJ2-7
TGTGCCAGCAGCGGATCGGGGGAATCCTACGAGCAGTACTTC
CASSGSGESYEQYF
>13|TRBV28|-|-|TRBJ2-3
TGTGCCAGCAAAGTAGGCCTACGGGATACGCAGTATTTT
CASKVGLRDTQYF
>19|TRBV4-2|-|TRBD1|TRBJ1-4
TGTGCCAGCAGCCAAGGACGCTTTCTACAGGGGGCCGTTAATGAAAAACTGTTTTTT
CASSQGRFLQGAVNEKLFF
>15|TRBV21-1|-|-|TRBJ1-1
TGTGCCAGCTCTGATGACCCCACGTCGAACACTGAAGCTTTCTTT
CASSDDPTSNTEAFF
>18|TRBV9|-|-|TRBJ2-6
TGTGCCAGCAGCTTCAGGACTAGCACAGGGGGAGGGGCCAACGTCCTGACTTTC
CASSFRTSTGGGANVLTF
>18|TRBV10-3|-|TRBD2|TRBJ2-3
TGTGCCATCAGGTACCCAGCGGGGGGGGCAAGTCGGACAGATACGCAGTATTTT
CAIRYPAGGASRTDTQYF
>16|TRBV5-1|-|-|TRBJ2-7
TGCGCCAGCAGCTTGGGGCCGACTCAAAGCTCCTACGAGCAGTACTTC
CASSLGPTQSSYEQYF
>16|TRBV24-1|-|-|TRBJ2-1
TGTGCCACCAGTGATTTGGCAAGCGGAGGGGGCAATGAGCAGTTCTTC
CATSDLASGGGNEQFF
>11|TRBV15|-|-|TRBJ1-2
TGTGCCACCAGCAGAGGACCCGGCTACACCTTC
CATSRGPGYTF
>15|TRBV7-9|once|-|TRBJ1-2
TGTGCCAGCAGCTCTCCGGACAAGGCAAACTATGGCTACACCTTC
CASSSPDKANYGYTF
>17|TRBV13|once|TRBD2|TRBJ2-5
TGTGCCAGCAGCTCTATAGGTAGCGGGGGTGCGGCCGAGACCCAGTACTTC
CASSSIGSGGAAETQYF
>15|TRBV14|-|TRBD1|TRBJ1-2
TGTGCCAGCAGCCTCCAAGGGACAGGAAACTCGGAGTACACCTTC
CASSLQGTGNSEYTF
>15|TRBV13|-|TRBD1|TRBJ2-5
TGTGCCAGCAGCTTAGCGGGACAGTCTGAAGAGACCCAGTACTTC
CASSLAGQSEETQYF
>16|TRBV28|-|-|TRBJ1-2
TGTGCCAGCAGTTTCCCGACAGGAGGGGTGAACTATGGCTACACCTTC
CASSFPTGGVNYGYTF
>15|TRBV25-1|-|-|TRBJ1-4
TGTGCCAGCAGTGATTCGAGGATTGCAGGTGAAAAACTGTTTTTT
CASSDSRIAGEKLFF
>17|TRBV6-2/TRBV6-3|few|TRBD1|TRBJ1-5
TGTGCCAGCAGCCCCAGTCCCGGGACAGGCCTCCATCAGCCCCAGCATTTT
CASSPSPGTGLHQPQHF
>17|TRBV10-3|-|TRBD1|TRBJ1-2
TGTGCCATCAGTGAGTCGATGTACCTGACAGGGGCTTATGGCTACACCTTC
CAISESMYLTGAYGYTF
>13|TRBV5-1|once|-|TRBJ1-1
TGCGCCAGCAGCTTGGCCCTCGGAACTGAAGCTTTCTTT
CASSLALGTEAFF
>17|TRBV19|-|TRBD1|TRBJ1-2
TGTGCCAGTAGAGAGGGGACAGGGGGCCTACCCCTGGATGGCTACACCTTC
CASREGTGGLPLDGYTF